This is a list of T cell receptor beta chains from one sample in a study of CD8 T cells in ankylosing spondylitis. TCRdb processed the 5' RACE reads anew with MiXCR; each CDR3 protein has one entry. This sample has 45,000 or so distinct CDR3 sequences, with more than 9.5% found just once. The sample consisted of blood, either unsorted or a sorted T cell fraction (not recorded which). The source is a male donor with ankylosing spondylitis or in good health (not recorded which). CDR3s include the opening cysteine and the closing phenylalanine or tryptophan. Each record gives: V gene, CDR3 length, D gene, J gene, clone size, CDR3 protein, CDR3 DNA. D genes are given only for firm matches. Clone size is stated in some rows and not others, as once, few, many or a class when expanded.

v_call: TRBV28
cdr3_length: 14
d_call: -
j_call: TRBJ2-3
clone_size: -
cdr3_aa: CASSLKGGPDTQYF
cdr3_nt: TGTGCCAGCAGTTTAAAAGGGGGTCCTGATACGCAGTATTTT

v_call: TRBV7-2
cdr3_length: 12
d_call: -
j_call: TRBJ2-7
clone_size: many
cdr3_aa: CASSLDSSGKYF
cdr3_nt: TGTGCCAGCAGCTTAGATTCCTCCGGCAAGTACTTC

v_call: TRBV18
cdr3_length: 16
d_call: TRBD1
j_call: TRBJ1-5
clone_size: -
cdr3_aa: CASSPDAGGWNQPQHF
cdr3_nt: TGTGCCAGCTCACCGGACGCAGGGGGTTGGAATCAGCCCCAGCATTTT

v_call: TRBV5-1
cdr3_length: 14
d_call: -
j_call: TRBJ1-3
clone_size: many
cdr3_aa: CASSSTNSGNTIYF
cdr3_nt: TGCGCCAGCAGCTCAACAAACTCTGGAAACACCATATATTTT

v_call: TRBV6-1
cdr3_length: 15
d_call: TRBD1
j_call: TRBJ1-1
clone_size: many
cdr3_aa: CASRRDRRMNTEAFF
cdr3_nt: TGTGCCAGCAGGAGGGACAGGCGGATGAACACTGAAGCTTTCTTT

v_call: TRBV20-1
cdr3_length: 12
d_call: -
j_call: TRBJ1-5
clone_size: once
cdr3_aa: CCASSGDQPQHF
cdr3_nt: TGCTGTGCTAGTTCAGGGGATCAGCCCCAGCATTTT

v_call: TRBV5-1
cdr3_length: 14
d_call: -
j_call: TRBJ1-1
clone_size: many
cdr3_aa: CASSLEGWATEAFF
cdr3_nt: TGCGCCAGCAGCTTGGAGGGGTGGGCCACTGAAGCTTTCTTT

v_call: TRBV7-8
cdr3_length: 15
d_call: -
j_call: TRBJ2-7
clone_size: many
cdr3_aa: CASSLSLGRTYEQYF
cdr3_nt: TGTGCCAGCAGCTTGTCGTTGGGGCGTACCTACGAGCAGTACTTC

v_call: TRBV16
cdr3_length: 13
d_call: TRBD1
j_call: TRBJ1-2
clone_size: many
cdr3_aa: CASSQDRGYGYTF
cdr3_nt: TGTGCCAGCAGCCAGGACAGGGGCTATGGCTACACCTTC

v_call: TRBV5-1
cdr3_length: 15
d_call: -
j_call: TRBJ2-1
clone_size: medium-sized
cdr3_aa: CASSLMGGRHNEQFF
cdr3_nt: TGCGCCAGCAGCTTGATGGGGGGCCGCCACAATGAGCAGTTCTTC

v_call: TRBV12-3/TRBV12-4
cdr3_length: 14
d_call: TRBD1
j_call: TRBJ1-5
clone_size: many
cdr3_aa: CASSSNRGNQPQHF
cdr3_nt: TGTGCCAGCAGTTCTAACAGGGGAAATCAGCCCCAGCATTTT

v_call: TRBV20-1
cdr3_length: 15
d_call: -
j_call: TRBJ1-1
clone_size: many
cdr3_aa: CSARDGSNLLGVTFF
cdr3_nt: TGCAGTGCTAGGGACGGCTCTAACCTTTTGGGGGTAACTTTCTTT

v_call: TRBV20-1
cdr3_length: 13
d_call: -
j_call: TRBJ2-7
clone_size: -
cdr3_aa: CSAVRDGSYEQYF
cdr3_nt: TGCAGTGCTGTTAGGGACGGCTCTTACGAGCAGTACTTC

v_call: TRBV12-3/TRBV12-4
cdr3_length: 15
d_call: -
j_call: TRBJ1-4
clone_size: many
cdr3_aa: CASRPVGGTNEKLFF
cdr3_nt: TGTGCCAGCAGGCCCGTTGGAGGAACTAATGAAAAACTGTTTTTT

v_call: TRBV5-4
cdr3_length: 16
d_call: TRBD1
j_call: TRBJ2-3
clone_size: many
cdr3_aa: CASSTRATGVTDTQYF
cdr3_nt: TGTGCCAGCAGCACTCGGGCGACAGGGGTAACAGATACGCAGTATTTT

v_call: TRBV6-1
cdr3_length: 14
d_call: TRBD1
j_call: TRBJ1-5
clone_size: -
cdr3_aa: CASRRQGGNQPQHF
cdr3_nt: TGTGCCAGCAGGAGACAGGGGGGCAATCAGCCCCAGCATTTT

v_call: TRBV5-1
cdr3_length: 15
d_call: -
j_call: TRBJ2-2
clone_size: many
cdr3_aa: CASSLRESNTGELFF
cdr3_nt: TGCGCCAGCAGCTTGCGAGAATCGAACACCGGGGAGCTGTTTTTT

v_call: TRBV10-3
cdr3_length: 14
d_call: TRBD1
j_call: TRBJ1-5
clone_size: many
cdr3_aa: CAISGGQHNQPQHF
cdr3_nt: TGTGCCATCAGTGGGGGACAGCACAATCAGCCCCAGCATTTT

v_call: TRBV12-3/TRBV12-4
cdr3_length: 15
d_call: -
j_call: TRBJ2-3
clone_size: many
cdr3_aa: CASSNRVTSTDTQYF
cdr3_nt: TGTGCCAGCAGTAACAGGGTAACTAGCACAGATACGCAGTATTTT

v_call: TRBV5-1
cdr3_length: 15
d_call: -
j_call: TRBJ1-1
clone_size: many
cdr3_aa: CASSLERHLNSEAFF
cdr3_nt: TGCGCCAGCAGCTTGGAACGACACTTGAACAGTGAAGCTTTCTTT

v_call: TRBV12-3/TRBV12-4
cdr3_length: 21
d_call: TRBD2
j_call: TRBJ2-7
clone_size: many
cdr3_aa: CASSSYPLLAGGPPGSYEQYF
cdr3_nt: TGTGCCAGCAGTTCCTACCCTCTCCTAGCGGGGGGGCCGCCGGGGTCCTACGAGCAGTACTTC

v_call: TRBV15
cdr3_length: 15
d_call: -
j_call: TRBJ2-5
clone_size: many
cdr3_aa: CATSRLQLDQETQYF
cdr3_nt: TGTGCCACCAGCAGACTACAACTAGACCAAGAGACCCAGTACTTC

v_call: TRBV3-1
cdr3_length: 14
d_call: -
j_call: TRBJ2-7
clone_size: many
cdr3_aa: CASSQGLPSYEQYF
cdr3_nt: TGTGCCAGCAGCCAGGGACTTCCGAGCTACGAGCAGTACTTC

v_call: TRBV12-3/TRBV12-4
cdr3_length: 16
d_call: TRBD2
j_call: TRBJ2-5
clone_size: many
cdr3_aa: CASTRLAGASSETQYF
cdr3_nt: TGTGCCAGCACAAGACTAGCGGGGGCCTCATCGGAGACCCAGTACTTC

v_call: TRBV24-1
cdr3_length: 13
d_call: TRBD1
j_call: TRBJ1-5
clone_size: many
cdr3_aa: CATGTGGFQPQHF
cdr3_nt: TGTGCCACCGGGACAGGGGGCTTTCAGCCCCAGCATTTT

v_call: TRBV14
cdr3_length: 12
d_call: -
j_call: TRBJ2-1
clone_size: -
cdr3_aa: CANSQVRYKQFF
cdr3_nt: TGTGCCAACAGCCAAGTCCGATATAAGCAGTTCTTC

v_call: TRBV12-3/TRBV12-4
cdr3_length: 14
d_call: TRBD1
j_call: TRBJ2-1
clone_size: many
cdr3_aa: CASNRRTGFDEQFF
cdr3_nt: TGTGCCAGCAACCGGAGGACAGGGTTCGATGAGCAGTTCTTC

v_call: TRBV5-1
cdr3_length: 13
d_call: -
j_call: TRBJ2-7
clone_size: many
cdr3_aa: CASSLPSSEEQYF
cdr3_nt: TGCGCCAGCAGCTTGCCCTCTTCTGAAGAGCAGTACTTC

v_call: TRBV3-1
cdr3_length: 13
d_call: TRBD1
j_call: TRBJ1-1
clone_size: many
cdr3_aa: CASSRDRGLGAFF
cdr3_nt: TGTGCCAGCAGCCGGGACAGGGGTCTGGGGGCTTTCTTT

v_call: TRBV5-1
cdr3_length: 15
d_call: TRBD2
j_call: TRBJ2-1
clone_size: -
cdr3_aa: CASSLRAGVANEQFF
cdr3_nt: TGCGCCAGCAGCTTGAGGGCGGGGGTAGCCAATGAGCAGTTCTTC

v_call: TRBV3-1
cdr3_length: 15
d_call: -
j_call: TRBJ2-1
clone_size: few
cdr3_aa: CASSQGTRGYNEQFF
cdr3_nt: TGTGCCAGCAGCCAAGGGACGAGAGGGTACAATGAGCAGTTCTTC

v_call: TRBV5-1
cdr3_length: 14
d_call: -
j_call: TRBJ2-5
clone_size: many
cdr3_aa: CASSLNPGLGTQYF
cdr3_nt: TGCGCCAGCAGCTTGAATCCCGGATTAGGGACCCAGTACTTC

v_call: TRBV6-1
cdr3_length: 16
d_call: TRBD1
j_call: TRBJ1-6
clone_size: many
cdr3_aa: CASSLDRASYNSPLHF
cdr3_nt: TGTGCCAGCAGCCTAGACAGGGCCTCCTATAATTCACCCCTCCACTTT

v_call: TRBV3-1
cdr3_length: 14
d_call: -
j_call: TRBJ1-5
clone_size: many
cdr3_aa: CASSQDQSNQPQHF
cdr3_nt: TGTGCCAGCAGCCAAGATCAAAGCAATCAGCCCCAGCATTTT

v_call: TRBV20-1
cdr3_length: 11
d_call: -
j_call: TRBJ2-7
clone_size: many
cdr3_aa: CSAIPTLEQYF
cdr3_nt: TGCAGTGCGATTCCTACTTTGGAGCAGTACTTC

v_call: TRBV13
cdr3_length: 12
d_call: -
j_call: TRBJ2-1
clone_size: many
cdr3_aa: CASSWAAVEQFF
cdr3_nt: TGTGCCAGCAGCTGGGCGGCAGTTGAGCAGTTCTTC

v_call: TRBV7-2
cdr3_length: 14
d_call: -
j_call: TRBJ2-1
clone_size: few
cdr3_aa: CASSLTGRDNEQFF
cdr3_nt: TGTGCCAGCAGCTTAACGGGTCGCGACAATGAGCAGTTCTTC

v_call: TRBV5-4
cdr3_length: 14
d_call: TRBD2
j_call: TRBJ2-7
clone_size: many
cdr3_aa: CASSPGTSSHEQYF
cdr3_nt: TGTGCCAGCAGTCCCGGGACTAGCTCTCACGAGCAGTACTTC

v_call: TRBV6-5
cdr3_length: 15
d_call: TRBD1
j_call: TRBJ1-2
clone_size: many
cdr3_aa: CASSYSPGQGDGYTF
cdr3_nt: TGTGCCAGCAGTTACTCGCCGGGACAGGGTGATGGCTACACCTTC

v_call: TRBV30
cdr3_length: 14
d_call: TRBD2
j_call: TRBJ2-1
clone_size: -
cdr3_aa: CACERGPSRNEQFF
cdr3_nt: TGTGCCTGTGAGCGGGGCCCTTCGAGGAATGAGCAGTTCTTC

v_call: TRBV15
cdr3_length: 16
d_call: TRBD2
j_call: TRBJ2-1
clone_size: -
cdr3_aa: CATSAGRDYLANEQFF
cdr3_nt: TGTGCCACCAGCGCGGGTCGGGACTACCTGGCCAATGAGCAGTTCTTC

v_call: TRBV14
cdr3_length: 15
d_call: TRBD1
j_call: TRBJ1-1
clone_size: many
cdr3_aa: CASTPLGQIDTEAFF
cdr3_nt: TGTGCCAGCACCCCCTTGGGACAGATTGACACTGAAGCTTTCTTT

v_call: TRBV7-2
cdr3_length: 17
d_call: -
j_call: TRBJ1-5
clone_size: -
cdr3_aa: CASSLGGAGAYNQPQHF
cdr3_nt: TGTGCCAGCAGCTTAGGGGGTGCAGGGGCCTACAATCAGCCCCAGCATTTT

v_call: TRBV20-1
cdr3_length: 16
d_call: -
j_call: TRBJ2-1
clone_size: medium-sized
cdr3_aa: CSARRLLGGDYNEQFF
cdr3_nt: TGCAGTGCTAGACGGCTTCTGGGCGGGGACTACAATGAGCAGTTCTTC

v_call: TRBV20-1
cdr3_length: 13
d_call: -
j_call: TRBJ2-5
clone_size: -
cdr3_aa: CSARDAAVGTQYF
cdr3_nt: TGCAGTGCTAGAGATGCGGCGGTTGGGACCCAGTACTTC

v_call: TRBV20-1
cdr3_length: 19
d_call: TRBD2
j_call: TRBJ2-1
clone_size: few
cdr3_aa: CSARPPGLAGRGVINEQFF
cdr3_nt: TGCAGTGCCCGTCCCCCGGGACTAGCGGGGAGGGGGGTAATTAATGAGCAGTTCTTC

v_call: TRBV5-1
cdr3_length: 14
d_call: -
j_call: TRBJ1-5
clone_size: medium-sized
cdr3_aa: CASSLGGSNQPQHF
cdr3_nt: TGCGCCAGCAGCTTGGGGGGGAGCAATCAGCCCCAGCATTTT

v_call: TRBV5-1
cdr3_length: 14
d_call: TRBD1
j_call: TRBJ2-3
clone_size: many
cdr3_aa: CASSLGQGIDTQYF
cdr3_nt: TGCGCCAGCAGCTTGGGACAGGGGATTGATACGCAGTATTTT

v_call: TRBV25-1
cdr3_length: 12
d_call: TRBD1
j_call: TRBJ1-1
clone_size: many
cdr3_aa: CASSAYRGTAFF
cdr3_nt: TGTGCCAGCAGTGCATACAGGGGAACAGCTTTCTTT

v_call: TRBV28
cdr3_length: 13
d_call: -
j_call: TRBJ1-6
clone_size: -
cdr3_aa: CASSLADHSPLHF
cdr3_nt: TGTGCCAGCAGTTTAGCAGACCATTCACCCCTCCACTTT

v_call: TRBV12-3/TRBV12-4
cdr3_length: 15
d_call: -
j_call: TRBJ1-3
clone_size: few
cdr3_aa: CASSLVAALGNTIYF
cdr3_nt: TGTGCCAGCAGTTTAGTGGCAGCCCTCGGAAACACCATATATTTT

v_call: TRBV12-3/TRBV12-4
cdr3_length: 15
d_call: -
j_call: TRBJ2-2
clone_size: many
cdr3_aa: CASSFFVLNTGELFF
cdr3_nt: TGTGCCAGCAGTTTCTTTGTACTAAACACCGGGGAGCTGTTTTTT

v_call: TRBV10-3
cdr3_length: 16
d_call: -
j_call: TRBJ1-1
clone_size: many
cdr3_aa: CAISESSLGTGFEAFF
cdr3_nt: TGTGCCATCAGTGAGTCGAGTCTGGGAACAGGGTTTGAAGCTTTCTTT

v_call: TRBV18
cdr3_length: 15
d_call: -
j_call: TRBJ1-2
clone_size: -
cdr3_aa: CASSPGTQGLYGHTF
cdr3_nt: TGTGCCAGCTCACCAGGGACCCAAGGCCTCTATGGCCACACCTTC